This TCR beta chain was profiled in a study of T cell responses to AZD1222 COVID-19 vaccine. The study's findings and limits: When two AZD1222 doses had been given, Spike-specific TCR breadth and depth rose.

Profiled with immunoSEQ multiplex PCR; TCRdb holds only in-frame clones, not every one. The table lists over 150,000 clones, less than 95% of them singletons. Concerning this clone itself: Its antigen is currently unknown.

The TCR was taken from an adult in good health. The sample was peripheral blood, taken on day 0 of AZD1222 vaccination.

CDR3 loop: CASSPGPLYGYTF. DNA for the CDR3: TGTGCCAGCTCACCGGGACCTCTCTATGGCTACACCTTC. The chain uses TRBV18 and TRBJ1-2; D is possibly TRBD1 (5 bases). CDR1 KGHSH and CDR2 LQKENI come from the germline V gene. The CDR3 is 13 residues long. V was cut by 3 bases and J by 4 bases, with 9 bases left in between.